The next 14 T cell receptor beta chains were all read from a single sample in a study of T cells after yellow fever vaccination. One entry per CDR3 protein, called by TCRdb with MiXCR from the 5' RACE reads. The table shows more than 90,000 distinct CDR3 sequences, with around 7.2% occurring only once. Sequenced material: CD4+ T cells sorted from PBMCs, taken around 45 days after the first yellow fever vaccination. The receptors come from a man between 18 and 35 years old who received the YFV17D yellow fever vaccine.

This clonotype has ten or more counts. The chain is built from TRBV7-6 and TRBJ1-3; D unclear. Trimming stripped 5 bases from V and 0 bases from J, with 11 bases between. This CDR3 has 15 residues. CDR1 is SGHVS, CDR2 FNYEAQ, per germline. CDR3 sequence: CASSEGSSSGNTIYF. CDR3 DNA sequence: TGTGCCAGCAGCGAGGGCTCATCCTCTGGAAACACCATATATTTT. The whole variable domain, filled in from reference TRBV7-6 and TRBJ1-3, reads GAGVSQSPRYKVTKRGQDVALRCDPISGHVSLYWYRQALGQGPEFLTYFNYEAQQDKSGLPNDRFSAERPEGSISTLTIQRTEQRDSAMYRCASSEGSSSGNTIYFGEGSWLTVV.

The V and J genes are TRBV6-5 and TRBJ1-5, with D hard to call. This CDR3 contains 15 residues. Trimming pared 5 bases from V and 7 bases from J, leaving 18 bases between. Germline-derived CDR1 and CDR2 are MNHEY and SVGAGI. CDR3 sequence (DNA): TGTGCCAGCAGTCCCGAAGGGAGAGAGTGGCAGCCCCAGCATTTT. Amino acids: CASSPEGREWQPQHF.

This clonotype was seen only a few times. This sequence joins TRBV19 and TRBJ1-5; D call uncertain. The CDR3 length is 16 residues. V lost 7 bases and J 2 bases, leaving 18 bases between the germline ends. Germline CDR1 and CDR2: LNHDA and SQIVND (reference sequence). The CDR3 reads CASTQVPLWGNQPQHF. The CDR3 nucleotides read TGTGCCAGTACCCAGGTCCCCCTTTGGGGCAATCAGCCCCAGCATTTT.

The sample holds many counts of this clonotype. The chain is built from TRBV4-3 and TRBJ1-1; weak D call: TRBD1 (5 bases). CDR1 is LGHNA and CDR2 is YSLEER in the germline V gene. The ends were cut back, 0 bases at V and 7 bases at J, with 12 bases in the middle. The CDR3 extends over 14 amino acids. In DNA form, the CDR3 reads TGCGCCAGCAGCCAAGAGGCAGGGAAGAGTGAAGCTTTCTTT. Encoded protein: CASSQEAGKSEAFF.

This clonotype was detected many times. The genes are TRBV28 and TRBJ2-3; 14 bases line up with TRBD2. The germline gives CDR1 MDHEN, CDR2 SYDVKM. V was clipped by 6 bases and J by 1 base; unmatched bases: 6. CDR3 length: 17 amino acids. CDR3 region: CASSLKGLAGGTDTQYF. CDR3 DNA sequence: TGTGCCAGCAGCTTAAAGGGACTAGCGGGGGGCACAGATACGCAGTATTTT.

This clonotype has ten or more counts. The CDR3 sequence: CAIHGVSYEQYV. CDR3 bases: TGTGCCATCCACGGGGTTTCCTACGAGCAGTACGTC. V gene TRBV6-4 combines with J gene TRBJ2-7; weak D call: TRBD2 (5 bases). This CDR3 comprises 12 residues. Germline-derived CDR1 and CDR2 are MRHNA and SNTAGT. V lost 10 bases to trimming and J lost 1 base, with 11 bases between them.

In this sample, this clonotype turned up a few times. CDR3 DNA: TGCGCCAGCAGCCAAGGCCCCCTTGGGACTAACTATGGCTACACCTTC. Amino acids: CASSQGPLGTNYGYTF. V and J are TRBV4-3 and TRBJ1-2; D not certain. The CDR3 spans 16 residues. Trimming shortened V by 1 base and J by 0 bases, and 12 bases separated the two germline ends. Germline-derived CDR1 and CDR2 are LGHNA and YSLEER.

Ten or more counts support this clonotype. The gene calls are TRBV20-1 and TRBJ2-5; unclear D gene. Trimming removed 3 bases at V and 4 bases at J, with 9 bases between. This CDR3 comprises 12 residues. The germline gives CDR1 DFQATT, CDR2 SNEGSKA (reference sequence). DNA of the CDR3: TGCAGTGCTAGCAGGCCAAGAGAGACCCAGTACTTC. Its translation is CSASRPRETQYF.

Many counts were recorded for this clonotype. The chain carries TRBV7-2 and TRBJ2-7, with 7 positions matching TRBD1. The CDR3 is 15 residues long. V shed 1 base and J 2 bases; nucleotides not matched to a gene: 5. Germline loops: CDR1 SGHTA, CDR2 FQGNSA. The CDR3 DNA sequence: TGTGCCAGCAGCTTAGGGGGGACAGCTACCTACGAGCAGTACTTC. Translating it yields CASSLGGTATYEQYF.

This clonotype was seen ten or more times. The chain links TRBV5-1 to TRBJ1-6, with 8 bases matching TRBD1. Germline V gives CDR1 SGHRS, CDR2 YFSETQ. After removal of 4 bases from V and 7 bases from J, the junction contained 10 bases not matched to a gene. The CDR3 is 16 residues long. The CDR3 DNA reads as TGCGCCAGCAGCCTCAGGGGGCCGGTTACGAATTCACCCCTCCACTTT. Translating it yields CASSLRGPVTNSPLHF.

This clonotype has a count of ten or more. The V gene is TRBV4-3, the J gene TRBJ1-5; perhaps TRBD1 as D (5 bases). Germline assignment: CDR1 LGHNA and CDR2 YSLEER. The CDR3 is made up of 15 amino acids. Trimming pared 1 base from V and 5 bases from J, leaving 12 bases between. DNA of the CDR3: TGCGCCAGCAGCCAAGGGGGCCAGCCCCATCAGCCCCAGCATTTT. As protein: CASSQGGQPHQPQHF.

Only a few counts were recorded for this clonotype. CDR3 sequence: CASRPGTGGAGELFF. CDR3 nucleotide sequence: TGTGCCAGTAGGCCCGGGACAGGTGGGGCCGGGGAGCTGTTTTTT. This chain links TRBV19 with TRBJ2-2; 8 bases map to TRBD1. V shed 6 bases and J 6 bases; nucleotides not matched to a gene: 9. Germline values: CDR1 LNHDA, CDR2 SQIVND (reference sequence). CDR3 length equals 15 residues.

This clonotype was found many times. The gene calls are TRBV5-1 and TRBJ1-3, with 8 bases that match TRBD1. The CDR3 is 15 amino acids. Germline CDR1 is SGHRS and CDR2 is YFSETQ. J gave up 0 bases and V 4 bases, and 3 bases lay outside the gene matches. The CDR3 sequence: CASSTQGASGNTIYF. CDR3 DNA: TGCGCCAGCAGCACCCAGGGGGCCTCTGGAAACACCATATATTTT. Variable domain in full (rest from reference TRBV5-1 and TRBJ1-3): KAGVTQTPRYLIKTRGQQVTLSCSPISGHRSVSWYQQTPGQGLQFLFEYFSETQRNKGNFPGRFSGRQFSNSRSEMNVSTLELGDSALYLCASSTQGASGNTIYFGEGSWLTVV.

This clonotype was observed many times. In DNA, the CDR3 is TGTGCCAGCAGTTTAAGGGACAGGGCGGAAAAACTGTTTTTT. Its protein is CASSLRDRAEKLFF. The chain is built from TRBV12-3 or TRBV12-4 and TRBJ1-4, with 9 bases matching TRBD1. With 2 bases clipped from V and 8 bases from J, the junction kept 3 bases outside the gene matches. There are 14 residues in the CDR3.